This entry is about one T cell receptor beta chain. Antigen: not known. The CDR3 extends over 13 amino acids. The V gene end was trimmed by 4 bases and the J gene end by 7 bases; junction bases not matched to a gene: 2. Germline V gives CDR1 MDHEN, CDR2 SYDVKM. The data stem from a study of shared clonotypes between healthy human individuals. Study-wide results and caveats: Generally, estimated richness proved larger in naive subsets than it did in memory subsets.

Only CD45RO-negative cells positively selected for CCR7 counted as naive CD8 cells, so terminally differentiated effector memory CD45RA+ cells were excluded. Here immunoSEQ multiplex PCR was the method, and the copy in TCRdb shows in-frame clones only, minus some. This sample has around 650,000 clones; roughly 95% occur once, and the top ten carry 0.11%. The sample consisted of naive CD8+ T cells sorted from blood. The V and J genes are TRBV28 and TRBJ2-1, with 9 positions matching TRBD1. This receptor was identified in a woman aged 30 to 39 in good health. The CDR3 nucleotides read TGTGCCAGCAGTTCGACAGGGGGTAATGAGCAGTTCTTC. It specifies CASSSTGGNEQFF.